This paragraph reports one T cell receptor (beta chain). This clone is categorized as large (0.1 to 1%). Its target antigen remains unknown. Per-base qualities were not stored, and no clone one base away is much larger. The study tested focal radiation therapy combined with CTLA-4 blockade (ipilimumab) in patients with chemo-refractory metastatic non-small-cell lung cancer. Library construction relied on the immunoSEQ multiplex PCR assay. This immuneACCESS table, as held by TCRdb, lists in-frame sequences with V and J called but not all clones. Of the missing ones, under half trace to an unresolved V gene in checked studies; the others have no known cause. The sample table lists about 62,000 clones, approximately 79% of them with a count of one. The ten largest make up about 3.1% of the sample. The record originates from a study of radiotherapy plus CTLA-4 blockade in lung cancer (dated 2018 in TCRdb). For the wider study: Objective responses were observed in approximately 19% of enrolled patients, and disease control was achieved in 31%.

CDR1 and CDR2 were assigned from the germline V gene as LGHNA and YSLEER. From V the trimming removes 2 bases and from J it removes 4 bases, while the gene matches leave 2 bases of the junction unaccounted for. The CDR3 covers 14 residues, taking in both the cysteine and the phenylalanine. The kept DNA is CDR3 alone, 42 bases in frame from the first base. What the authors observed across the whole study: Increased serum interferon-beta after radiation, together with early dynamic changes in blood T cell clones, were reported to be the strongest predictors of response. After treatment with radiotherapy and ipilimumab, TCR clones that originated in tumors expanded in peripheral blood.

The material was peripheral blood, obtained from a patient treated with radiotherapy plus ipilimumab. This sequence originates from a human donor with non-small cell lung cancer who had a complete response to radiotherapy plus ipilimumab. The sequence joins TRBV4-3 to TRBJ1-1, with TRBD1 identical over 9 junction bases. Here is the DNA: TGCGCCAGCAGCCAAATGACAGGGGGCACTGAAGCTTTCTTT. Its protein is CASSQMTGGTEAFF.